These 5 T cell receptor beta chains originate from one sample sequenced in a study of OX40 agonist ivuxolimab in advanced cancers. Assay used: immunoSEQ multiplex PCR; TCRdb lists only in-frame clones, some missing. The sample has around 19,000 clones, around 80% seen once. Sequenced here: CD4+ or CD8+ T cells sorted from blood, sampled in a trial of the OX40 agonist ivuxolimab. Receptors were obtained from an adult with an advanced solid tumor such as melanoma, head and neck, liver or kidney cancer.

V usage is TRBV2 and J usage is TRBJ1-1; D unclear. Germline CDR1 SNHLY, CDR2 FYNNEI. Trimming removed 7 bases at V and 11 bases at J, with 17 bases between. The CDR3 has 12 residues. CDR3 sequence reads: CASTGPFKEAFF. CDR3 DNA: TGTGCCAGCACCGGTCCCTTCAAGGAGGCTTTCTTT.

The CDR3 here is CASGGGFEQFF. The CDR3 nucleotides read TGTGCCAGCGGGGGGGGCTTTGAGCAGTTCTTC. The chain is built from TRBV6-5 and TRBJ2-1; TRBD2 is a possible D gene (7 bases). Germline V gene sequence: CDR1 MNHEY, CDR2 SVGAGI. V was shortened by 8 bases and J by 9 bases, with 11 bases between the two germline ends. The CDR3 is 11 amino acids.

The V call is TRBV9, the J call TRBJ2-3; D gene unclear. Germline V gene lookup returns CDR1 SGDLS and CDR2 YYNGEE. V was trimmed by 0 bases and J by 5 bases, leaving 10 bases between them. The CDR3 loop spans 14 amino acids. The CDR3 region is CASSVGLVGDTQYF. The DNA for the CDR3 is TGTGCCAGCAGCGTAGGGCTAGTAGGAGATACGCAGTATTTT.

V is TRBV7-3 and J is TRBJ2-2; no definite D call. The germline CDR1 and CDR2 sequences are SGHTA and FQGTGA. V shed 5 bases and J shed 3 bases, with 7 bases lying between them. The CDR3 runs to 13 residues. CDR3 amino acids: CASSRMDTGELFF. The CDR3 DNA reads TGTGCCAGCAGCCGGATGGACACCGGGGAGCTGTTTTTT.

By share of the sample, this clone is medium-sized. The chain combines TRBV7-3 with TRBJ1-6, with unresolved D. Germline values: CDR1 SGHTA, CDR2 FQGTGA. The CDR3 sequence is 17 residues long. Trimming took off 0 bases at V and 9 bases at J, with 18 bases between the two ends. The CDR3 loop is CASSLTGGSSSGSPLHF. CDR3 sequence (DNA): TGTGCCAGCAGCTTAACGGGTGGGTCCTCAAGTGGTTCACCCCTCCACTTT.